The T cell receptor (beta chain) described here comes from a study of cytomegalovirus exposure and HLA in healthy donors. Turning to the study itself: Later analysis reported that the 120 or so validation repertoires shared the platform of the approximately 690 first-cohort repertoires. Whole-study results and caveats: Subsequent analysis showed first-cohort TCR clusters tending to co-occur in 120 validation repertoires. Most TCR sequences were uncommon, yet certain public TCRs appeared in many donors. With high specificity and sensitivity, the classifier reportedly diagnosed cytomegalovirus status.

With respect to this clone: Antigen: not known.

Measured with immunoSEQ multiplex PCR; TCRdb has only the in-frame clones, and not every one. The data contain 60,000 to 80,000 clones, roughly 93% of them singletons. The specimen was PBMCs. The TCR comes from a woman younger than 30 in good health and CMV-seropositive.

The CDR3 DNA follows: TGTGCCAGCAGCGGGGAGGGGCTACAAGAGACCCAGTACTTC. It codes for CASSGEGLQETQYF. V is TRBV2 and J is TRBJ2-5; 7 nucleotides agree with TRBD2. From germline, CDR1 is SNHLY and CDR2 FYNNEI. V lost 6 bases and J lost 2; bases outside the gene matches: 6. The CDR3 runs to 14 residues.